This TCR beta chain was sequenced for a study of beta chain features in type 1 diabetes. Study-level results: Patients' naive, central memory and Treg TCRB repertoires seemed closer to one another than those of healthy donors. Moderately but significantly shorter TCRB CDR3s were found in Type 1 diabetes patients in all four CD4+ subsets. Patients with type 1 diabetes carried fewer insertions and had more deletions at their VDJ junctions.

Reverse transcribing all isolated RNA meant expressed TCRB transcripts were sequenced. TCRdb keeps only in-frame clones here, not all; method: immunoSEQ multiplex PCR. The sample records a few hundred thousand clones, around 10% being singletons. With 4 bases removed from V and 7 bases from J, the gap between germline ends came to 16 bases. In germline, CDR1 is SGHTA, CDR2 FQGNSA. The CDR3 extends over 14 amino acids. In regard to this clone: Its specificity is unknown.

The J gene is TRBJ1-2, the V gene TRBV7-2; D remains unclear. The TCR was taken from a man aged 25-40 years with type 1 diabetes. The sequenced sample consisted of central memory CD4+ T cells from blood. As DNA, the CDR3 is TGTGCCAGCAGCTCCCTGGACCGTTCCGTTGGCTACACCTTC. Its translation: CASSSLDRSVGYTF. The full variable domain, its missing parts supplied by reference TRBV7-2 and TRBJ1-2, is GAGVSQSPSNKVTEKGKDVELRCDPISGHTALYWYRQSLGQGLEFLIYFQGNSAPDKSGLPSDRFSAERTGGSVSTLTIQRTQQEDSAVYLCASSSLDRSVGYTFGSGTRLTVV.